Given below is one TCR beta chain in context. What it recognizes is unknown. CDR3 length: 19 residues. In germline, CDR1 is ENHRY, CDR2 SYGVKD. V was clipped by 0 bases and J by 0 bases, with 21 bases between them. This entry is derived from a study of untreated major depressive disorder. The study, taken as a whole, reports: Private clones made up every subject's top five TRBV05-01 clones. Only three preselected Vbeta families were compared in sequencing. TRBV05-01 (Vbeta 5.1) usage was higher in CD4+ T cells of depressed patients than controls.

Roughly 30 ml of peripheral blood was collected per donor. Some clones are missing from TCRdb's copy, which holds only in-frame ones; the method was immunoSEQ multiplex PCR. The table includes 20,000 to 25,000 clones, roughly 89% detected once. The clonotype was recovered from a woman aged 40 to 55 in good health. The sequenced sample consisted of CD4+ T cells from PBMCs. The rearrangement uses TRBV10-3 and TRBJ2-7; a weak D match, TRBD2 (6 bases). The CDR3 bases are TGTGCCATCAGTGAGTCGGACGGGGGATTAAAGGCTCACTCCTACGAGCAGTACTTC. Its translation is CAISESDGGLKAHSYEQYF.